This T cell receptor (beta chain) was documented in a study of regulatory T cells in long-lasting Graves disease. V dropped 4 bases and J dropped 6 bases, with 17 bases sitting between them. Germline CDR1 is SGHRS and CDR2 is YFSETQ. The CDR3 has 16 amino acids. Building the TCR beta libraries relied on iRepertoire HTBI primers, and CDR3 regions underwent Arm-PCR. In TCRdb, the multiplex PCR reads were re-called with MiXCR into one record per CDR3 protein. The table includes under 300,000 distinct CDR3 sequences, 20% detected once. Time point given: newly diagnosed GD, antithyroid drugs for less than 3 months. Isolated PBMC RNA provided the starting material for the TCR library. Xi'an, China, was home to the endocrinology department that provided patients. This clonotype was seen ten or more times. The antigen is undetermined. Study results and limitations: Among samples with persistent disease, TRBV28, TRBJ1-2 and TRBJ2-5 were favored. Less diverse TCR repertoires were seen in persistent Graves' patients than in newly diagnosed ones.

The sample consisted of peripheral blood mononuclear cells (PBMCs), taken at new diagnosis, from a patient treated with antithyroid drugs. The sequence came from a female donor with Graves disease. The chain couples TRBV5-1 to TRBJ1-6; D is possibly TRBD1 (5 bases). The CDR3 sequence is CASSIAGTVVNSPLHF. Here the CDR3 DNA reads TGCGCCAGCAGCATAGCCGGGACTGTCGTTAATTCACCCCTCCACTTT.